These 21 T cell receptor beta chains came from one sample sequenced in a study of blood T cells in healthy people across ages. Combining a sample-barcoded 5' primer with a J-beta primer mix, a second PCR ran for roughly 6 to 12 cycles. TCRdb redid the calling of the 5' RACE reads with MiXCR, one entry per CDR3 protein. Here the sample spans 600,000 or so distinct CDR3 sequences, around 50% being singletons. Sequences were obtained from blood. These receptor sequences come from a man of 80 years or more in good health.

This clonotype was seen more than once but under ten times. The chain joins TRBV20-1 to TRBJ2-5; 8 bases map to TRBD2. This CDR3 spans 12 amino acids. V gave up 4 bases and J gave up 5 bases; unmatched junction bases: 3. Germline CDR1 and CDR2: DFQATT and SNEGSKA (reference sequence). CDR3 in DNA: TGCAGTGCTAAGGGACTAGTGGAGACCCAGTACTTC. Its protein is CSAKGLVETQYF.

On this clonotype: At one boundary the junction diverges from the germline segment, which might be a read error. The chain uses TRBV27 and TRBJ2-1; D possibly corresponds to TRBD1 (6 bases). CDR1 and CDR2 from the germline V gene are MNHEY and SMNVEV (reference sequence). The CDR3 totals 15 residues. The CDR3 DNA reads as TGTGCCAGCAGTTTTTCGACAGGCACCCACAATGAGCAGTTCTTT. This translates into CASSFSTGTHNEQFF.

The chain recombines TRBV4-3 with TRBJ1-1, with a weak D call TRBD1 (5 bases). This CDR3 region has 11 residues. CDR1 LGHNA and CDR2 YSLEER come from the germline V gene. The V end lost 5 bases, the J end lost 12 bases, and 13 bases lay between the germline ends. DNA of the CDR3: TGCGCCAGCAGCGGGACGGGGAGGTCTTTCTTT. Translation gives CASSGTGRSFF.

A single count supports this clonotype. The chain employs TRBV6-2 or TRBV6-3 and TRBJ2-7; TRBD1 matches at 7 bases. Germline CDR1 reads MNHEY; CDR2 reads SVGEGT. The CDR3 is 17 residues long. V trimming: 5 bases; J trimming: 2 bases; junction bases outside the gene matches: 15. This CDR3 reads CASSRRDSGTKAYEQYF. CDR3 in DNA: TGTGCCAGCAGTCGCCGGGACAGCGGAACAAAAGCCTACGAGCAGTACTTC.

The rearrangement links TRBV2 to TRBJ2-5; 7 bases match TRBD2. The end of the DNA fits TRBJ2-7 better, so the J call may be wrong. The CDR3 contains 13 residues. Looked up from germline, CDR1 is SNHLY and CDR2 is FYNNEI. The CDR3 DNA reads as TGTGCCAGCGAGATTGGGACTACGGGCGAGCAGTACTTC. Residues: CASEIGTTGEQYF.

J is TRBJ2-1 and V is TRBV12-5; D gene unclear. V lost 3 bases, J lost 9 bases, and 9 bases lay in between. The CDR3 extends over 12 amino acids. Germline CDR1 and CDR2: LGHNT and FRNRAP. The CDR3 DNA sequence: TGTGCTAGTGGTTTAGGGTGGAGTGAGCAGTTCTTC. This gives the protein CASGLGWSEQFF.

This clonotype has a handful of counts. V usage is TRBV15 and J usage is TRBJ2-7; D remains ambiguous. Trimming took off 0 bases at V and 7 bases at J, with 10 bases between the two ends. The germline V gene encodes CDR1 LNHNV and CDR2 YYDKDF (reference sequence). The CDR3 consists of 13 residues. The CDR3 bases are TGTGCCACCAGCAGAGAAAGGATGGGGGAGCAGTACTTC. This translates into CATSRERMGEQYF.

The chain carries TRBV20-1 and TRBJ2-1, with 7 bases identical to TRBD2. The DNA matches TRBJ2-7 better at its end, which makes the J call doubtful. Germline values: CDR1 DFQATT, CDR2 SNEGSKA (reference sequence). The CDR3 runs to 15 residues. CDR3 loop: CSARDFGGSDDEQYF. CDR3 DNA sequence: TGCAGTGCTAGAGATTTCGGGGGGTCTGACGACGAGCAGTACTTC.

The V call is TRBV7-9, the J call TRBJ2-5; D ambiguous. The DNA end is more similar to TRBJ2-7, so the J call may be wrong. The CDR3 runs to 15 residues. The V gene's germline CDR1 is SEHNR and CDR2 FQNEAQ (reference sequence). CDR3 amino acids: CASSFLMSDPYEQYF. The CDR3 bases are TGTGCCAGCAGCTTCCTAATGAGCGACCCCTACGAGCAGTACTTC.

This clonotype was picked up a small number of times. This chain links TRBV7-2 with TRBJ1-2; D is unclear. V lost 5 bases and J lost 1, with 11 bases in between. Germline lookup yields CDR1 SGHTA and CDR2 FQGNSA. This CDR3 is built from 14 residues. The CDR3 region has the DNA TGTGCCAGCAGCCCTCCGGGTCGTAACTATGGCTACACCTTC. Translation gives CASSPPGRNYGYTF.

The genes are TRBV7-2 and TRBJ2-1; 10 nucleotides line up with TRBD2. Germline-derived CDR1 and CDR2 are SGHTA and FQGNSA. This CDR3 is 15 amino acids long. Trimming at V came to 2 bases and at J to 8 bases, leaving 6 bases not matched to a gene. The CDR3 DNA follows: TGTGCCAGCAGCTTACTAGCGGGAGAAGCCCATGAGCAGTTCTTC. Amino acids: CASSLLAGEAHEQFF.

This rearrangement joins TRBV7-2 to TRBJ2-7, with 8 bases fitting TRBD2. This CDR3 comprises 15 residues. The V segment lost 1 base and the J segment 3 bases; nucleotides outside the gene matches: 5. Per the germline V gene, CDR1 is SGHTA and CDR2 is FQGNSA. The CDR3 DNA is TGTGCCAGCAGCTTAGTGGGACTAGAAAACTACGAGCAGTACTTC. This sequence encodes CASSLVGLENYEQYF.

Only a few counts were recorded for this clonotype. The chain joins TRBV9 to TRBJ2-1, with 9 bases matching TRBD1. The germline V gene encodes CDR1 SGDLS and CDR2 YYNGEE. J was trimmed by 9 bases and V by 3 bases; bases with no gene match: 13. This CDR3 is built from 16 residues. The CDR3 nucleotides read TGTGCCAGCAGCGGCCACCGGGACAGGGCACGGGGTGAGCAGTTCTTC. This codes for CASSGHRDRARGEQFF.

The sample holds a few counts of this clonotype. V and J are TRBV4-1 and TRBJ1-1; D unclear. Deletions cut 0 bases from V and 1 base from J, with 12 bases between. The germline V gene encodes CDR1 MGHRA and CDR2 YSYEKL. CDR3 length equals 16 residues. The chain's CDR3 is CASSQDNPPGNTEAFF. The CDR3 nucleotides are TGCGCCAGCAGCCAAGATAACCCCCCAGGGAACACTGAAGCTTTCTTT.

V gene TRBV7-3 combines with J gene TRBJ2-3; 10 bases are shared with TRBD2. J lost 0 bases, V lost 9 bases, and 6 bases had no gene match. Per germline, CDR1 SGHTA and CDR2 FQGTGA. The CDR3 covers 15 residues. The CDR3 loop reads CASRLAGQSTDTQYF. CDR3 in DNA: TGTGCCAGTCGACTAGCGGGCCAGAGCACAGATACGCAGTATTTT.

This clonotype was counted a few times. The rearrangement uses TRBV29-1 and TRBJ2-4; TRBD1 might be the D (6 bases). CDR1 is SQVTM, CDR2 ANQGSEA, per germline. The V and J ends lost 6 bases and 8 bases respectively, with 29 bases between them. This CDR3 is 17 amino acids long. The CDR3 region is CSVTGHKKSVGVDIQYF. Here the CDR3 DNA reads TGCAGCGTAACGGGACACAAAAAGTCGGTTGGCGTCGACATTCAGTACTTC.

This clonotype was seen more than once but under ten times. This sequence joins TRBV3-1 and TRBJ2-1; TRBD2 matches 9 bases. Germline CDR1 reads LGHDT; CDR2 reads YNNKEL (reference sequence). The CDR3 has 16 amino acids. J lost 7 bases, V lost 1 base, and 8 bases had no gene match. The CDR3 sequence is CASSQGSAGGRNEQFF. The CDR3 nucleotides are TGTGCCAGCAGCCAAGGATCGGCGGGAGGGCGGAATGAGCAGTTCTTC.

This clonotype came up a few times. The rearrangement uses TRBV5-1 and TRBJ2-4; TRBD2 agrees at 13 bases. The assigned J gene may be wrong: the sequence end matches TRBJ2-7 better. The CDR3 has 17 residues. Germline loops: CDR1 SGHRS, CDR2 YFSETQ. CDR3 sequence reads: CASSPGLAGEIMYEQYF. The CDR3 region has the DNA TGCGCCAGCAGCCCCGGACTAGCGGGAGAGATAATGTACGAGCAGTACTTC.

This rearrangement joins TRBV4-1 to TRBJ1-2, with 10 bases matching TRBD1. The CDR3 has 15 residues. From germline, CDR1 is MGHRA and CDR2 YSYEKL. V lost 4 bases, J lost 7 bases, and 9 bases stayed unmatched. The CDR3 here is CASSPRQGAGLGYTF. The CDR3 nucleotides are TGCGCCAGCAGCCCCCGACAGGGGGCCGGACTTGGCTACACCTTC.

The CDR3, as DNA: TGCAGTGCTAGACCCGCCGGGTGGGAGACCCAGTACTTC. Translated, it gives CSARPAGWETQYF. The rearrangement links TRBV20-1 to TRBJ2-5; D call uncertain. Germline values: CDR1 DFQATT, CDR2 SNEGSKA (reference sequence). The CDR3 is made up of 13 amino acids. Trimming shortened V by 2 bases and J by 5 bases, and 12 bases separated the two germline ends.

Only one count was recorded for this clonotype. This chain links TRBV7-9 with TRBJ2-1; possibly TRBD1 or TRBD2 for D (5 bases each). V gave up 2 bases and J gave up 13 bases, with 18 bases separating them. Germline V gives CDR1 SEHNR, CDR2 FQNEAQ (reference sequence). The CDR3 is 14 amino acids. The CDR3 nucleotides read TGTGCCAGCAGCTTACGGACGGCCGTGGGGACCCAGTTCTTC. It is translated as CASSLRTAVGTQFF.